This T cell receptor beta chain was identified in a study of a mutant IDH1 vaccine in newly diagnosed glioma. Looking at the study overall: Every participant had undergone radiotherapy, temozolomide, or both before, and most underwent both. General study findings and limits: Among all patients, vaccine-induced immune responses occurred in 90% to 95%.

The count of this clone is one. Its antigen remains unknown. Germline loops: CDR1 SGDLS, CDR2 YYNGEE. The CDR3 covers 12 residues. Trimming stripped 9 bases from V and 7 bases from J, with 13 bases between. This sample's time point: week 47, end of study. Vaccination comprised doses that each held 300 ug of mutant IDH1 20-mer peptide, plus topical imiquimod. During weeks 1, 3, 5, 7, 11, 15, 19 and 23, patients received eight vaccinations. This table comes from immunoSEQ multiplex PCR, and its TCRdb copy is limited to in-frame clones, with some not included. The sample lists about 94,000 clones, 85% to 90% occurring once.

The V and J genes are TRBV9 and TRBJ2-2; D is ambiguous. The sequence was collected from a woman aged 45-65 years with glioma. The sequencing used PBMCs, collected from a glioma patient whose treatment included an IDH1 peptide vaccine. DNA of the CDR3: TGTGCCACCTGCTGCTTGGGCGGGGAGCTGTTTTTT. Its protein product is CATCCLGGELFF.